This T cell receptor (beta chain) was sequenced in a study of blood T cell repertoires in COVID-19. Study overall: Italy, Spain and the United States were the sources of the convalescent and acute COVID-19 samples.

The CDR3 extends over 16 amino acids. Trimming pared 4 bases from V and 6 bases from J, leaving 20 bases between. The germline V gene has CDR1 MDHEN and CDR2 SYDVKM. Source study methods: From reference gene primer amplification, estimates of nucleated cell counts were derived. Sequenced by immunoSEQ multiplex PCR; TCRdb stores in-frame clones only, minus some. D and trimming were read from the DNA, whereas the V and J calls and clone size are those reported in that table. The sample lists more than 75,000 clones; approximately 90% were seen once. The genes are TRBV28 and TRBJ2-3, with a possible D match to TRBD1 (5 bases). The sample consisted of peripheral blood. The TCR originated in an elderly woman with active COVID-19. Here the CDR3 reads CASSSPSGRAVDTQYF. CDR3 coding DNA: TGTGCCAGCAGTTCCCCGTCGGGCAGGGCCGTCGATACGCAGTATTTT. Combining the CDR3 with reference TRBV28 and TRBJ2-3 gives the whole variable domain DVKVTQSSRYLVKRTGEKVFLECVQDMDHENMFWYRQDPGLGLRLIYFSYDVKMKEKGDIPEGYSVSREKKERFSLILESASTNQTSMYLCASSSPSGRAVDTQYFGPGTRLTVL.